These 18 T cell receptor beta chains came from one sample sequenced in a study of blood T cell repertoires in COVID-19. The data were produced by immunoSEQ multiplex PCR, yet TCRdb's version contains in-frame clones alone and is incomplete. The sample lists tens of thousands of clones, more than 60% occurring once. The sequenced sample consisted of peripheral blood. All receptors come from a human donor in a cohort sampled during active COVID-19.

Of note for this clone: The sample holds other DNA sequences that translate to the same CDR3. The V call is TRBV20-1, the J call TRBJ2-1; 13 nucleotides match TRBD2. The germline V gene has CDR1 DFQATT and CDR2 SNEGSKA (reference sequence). The CDR3 covers 14 residues. With V trimmed by 3 bases and J by 9 bases, 5 bases remained unmatched. This CDR3 is CSASRLAGGSEQFF. Written as DNA, the CDR3 is TGCAGTGCTAGTCGACTAGCGGGAGGAAGTGAGCAGTTCTTC.

This rearrangement joins TRBV10-3 to TRBJ2-5, with 13 nucleotides matching TRBD2. Trimming took 5 bases from V and 5 from J; bases not matched to a gene: 11. Germline CDR1 is ENHRY and CDR2 is SYGVKD. This CDR3 contains 17 residues. The CDR3 DNA is TGTGCCATCAGTACTGGACTAGCGGGAGTGGGGGGGGAGACCCAGTACTTC. Translation: CAISTGLAGVGGETQYF.

This clone was seen ten or more times. The gene calls are TRBV7-9 and TRBJ1-1; D is unclear. CDR3 size: 15 residues. Germline assignment: CDR1 SEHNR and CDR2 FQNEAQ (reference sequence). Trimming removed 1 base at V and 2 bases at J, with 11 bases between. The CDR3 reads CASSLGAGLNTEAFF. The CDR3 region has the DNA TGTGCCAGCAGCTTAGGAGCGGGTCTAAACACTGAAGCTTTCTTT.

CDR3 region: CAISERDRVGGYTF. The DNA of the CDR3 is TGTGCCATCAGTGAGAGAGACAGGGTGGGAGGCTACACCTTC. The chain combines TRBV10-3 with TRBJ1-2; 7 positions match TRBD1. CDR3 length: 14 amino acids. After removal of 2 bases from V and 8 bases from J, the junction contained 8 bases not matched to a gene. Germline loops: CDR1 ENHRY, CDR2 SYGVKD.

The chain links TRBV10-3 to TRBJ2-1; TRBD2 matches at 13 bases. The CDR3 has 18 residues. V dropped 6 bases and J dropped 2; count of bases not matched to a gene: 10. Germline-derived CDR1 and CDR2 are ENHRY and SYGVKD. The CDR3 spells CAISGTILAGGTYNEQFF. CDR3 bases: TGTGCCATCAGCGGCACGATACTAGCGGGAGGGACCTACAATGAGCAGTTCTTC.

This clone was picked up a small number of times. The rearrangement uses TRBV6-6 and TRBJ1-1; 7 bases match TRBD1. CDR1 and CDR2 (germline): MNHNY, SVGAGI (reference sequence). J gave up 8 bases and V 6 bases, and 3 bases lay outside the gene matches. The CDR3 is 11 amino acids. The CDR3 loop reads CASSRDSEAFF. For the CDR3, the DNA is TGTGCCAGCAGCCGGGACAGCGAAGCTTTCTTT.

This chain links TRBV9 with TRBJ2-5; D is unclear. Between the trimmed V and J ends, which lost 0 bases and 0 bases, there was a span of 6 bases. CDR1 and CDR2 from the germline V gene are SGDLS and YYNGEE. The CDR3 runs to 14 residues. CDR3 region: CASSVGANQETQYF. The CDR3 DNA sequence: TGTGCCAGCAGCGTAGGTGCGAACCAAGAGACCCAGTACTTC.

The V call is TRBV5-6, the J call TRBJ2-7; 8 positions match TRBD1. V was clipped by 3 bases and J by 4 bases; unmatched bases: 9. The germline gives CDR1 SGHDT, CDR2 YYEEEE. The CDR3 runs 15 residues. This chain's CDR3 is CASSSFGQGWYEQYF. CDR3 nucleotides: TGTGCCAGCAGCTCCTTCGGACAGGGATGGTACGAGCAGTACTTC. Using reference TRBV5-6 and TRBJ2-7 for the parts outside the CDR3, the full variable domain is DAGVTQSPTHLIKTRGQQVTLRCSPKSGHDTVSWYQQALGQGPQFIFQYYEEEERQRGNFPDRFSGHQFPNYSSELNVNALLLGDSALYLCASSSFGQGWYEQYFGPGTRLTVT.

The chain couples TRBV30 to TRBJ1-5; the D gene is possibly TRBD1 (6 bases). Trimming stripped 0 bases from V and 3 bases from J, with 12 bases between. There are 15 residues in the CDR3. Germline V gene sequence: CDR1 GTSNPN, CDR2 SVGIG (reference sequence). CDR3 residues: CAWSVPRGFNQPQHF. In nucleotides, the CDR3 is TGTGCCTGGAGTGTACCCAGGGGATTCAATCAGCCCCAGCATTTT.

The V call is TRBV29-1, the J call TRBJ2-3; 9 bases line up with TRBD1. Per the germline V gene, CDR1 is SQVTM and CDR2 is ANQGSEA. This CDR3 is 13 amino acids long. The V segment lost 8 bases and the J segment 5 bases; nucleotides outside the gene matches: 8. The CDR3 nucleotides are TGCAGCCTAGGGGGACAGGGAGGAGATACGCAGTATTTT. The encoded protein is CSLGGQGGDTQYF.

For the CDR3, the DNA is TGTGCCAGCAGTCCCCGACTAGCGGGAGTTTCCGAGCAGTACTTC. It codes for CASSPRLAGVSEQYF. This chain links TRBV28 with TRBJ2-7, with TRBD2 matching over 12 bases. This CDR3 has 15 amino acids. The trim removed 5 bases at V and 6 bases at J, leaving 8 bases unmatched. Germline CDR1 and CDR2: MDHEN and SYDVKM.

This clone was found a few times. The chain recombines TRBV9 with TRBJ2-1; TRBD2 agrees at 11 bases. CDR3 length: 15 amino acids. The junction had 8 bases not matched to a gene; V was cut back by 4 bases and J by 8 bases. Looked up from germline, CDR1 is SGDLS and CDR2 is YYNGEE. CDR3 coding DNA: TGTGCCAGCAGCTCCAGTAGCGGGAGGGGCCATGAGCAGTTCTTC. Translation: CASSSSSGRGHEQFF.

The CDR3 loop reads CATSDSTKIQETQYF. DNA of the CDR3: TGTGCCACCAGTGATTCCACAAAAATACAAGAGACCCAGTACTTC. The chain links TRBV24-1 to TRBJ2-5; D unclear. CDR1 and CDR2 from the germline V gene are KGHDR and SFDVKD. Trimming took 2 bases from V and 2 from J, leaving 11 bases between them. There are 15 residues in the CDR3.

The V gene is TRBV5-1, the J gene TRBJ2-7, with 7 bases matching TRBD1. The CDR3 totals 13 residues. J gave up 3 bases and V 4 bases, and 4 bases lay outside the gene matches. Germline V gene lookup returns CDR1 SGHRS and CDR2 YFSETQ. In nucleotides, the CDR3 is TGCGCCAGCAGCCGGGACAGCTTCTACGAGCAGTACTTC. The encoded protein is CASSRDSFYEQYF.

The J gene is TRBJ1-1, the V gene TRBV11-2; 7 positions match TRBD1. V trimming: 3 bases; J trimming: 1 base; junction bases outside the gene matches: 2. Germline lookup yields CDR1 SGHAT and CDR2 FQNNGV. The CDR3 totals 14 residues. Written as DNA, the CDR3 is TGTGCCAGCAGCTTGACAGGGCCGAACACTGAAGCTTTCTTT. Translating gives CASSLTGPNTEAFF.

J is TRBJ2-5 and V is TRBV24-1, with D perhaps matching TRBD1 (6 bases). CDR1 and CDR2 (germline): KGHDR, SFDVKD. Trimming took 1 base from V and 5 from J, leaving 19 bases between them. This CDR3 region has 17 residues. Here the CDR3 reads CATSDFIGTGLGETQYF. The CDR3 DNA sequence: TGTGCCACCAGTGATTTTATTGGCACAGGGTTAGGTGAGACCCAGTACTTC.

This chain joins TRBV29-1 and TRBJ2-7, with D uncertain. The CDR3 runs 12 residues. Germline V CDR1 and CDR2: SQVTM, ANQGSEA. The V gene lost 0 bases and the J gene lost 1 base, with 4 bases spanning the gap. Here the CDR3 DNA reads TGCAGCGTTGAAGAGTCGTCCTACGAGCAGTACTTC. Protein product: CSVEESSYEQYF.

On this clone: Relative to the germline gene, one junction end is altered; a read error may explain this. The CDR3 coding sequence is TGTGCCAGCAGTTCTTCCAAGTTAGACTTC. Amino acid sequence: CASSSSKLDF. The J gene is TRBJ2-7, the V gene TRBV28; D gene unclear. The length of the CDR3 is 10 residues. Germline V gives CDR1 MDHEN, CDR2 SYDVKM.